Described below is a single T cell receptor (beta chain) sequence and its context. What it binds is not known. Each donor was healthy, and each was a bone marrow donor. The germline CDR1 and CDR2 sequences are LNHDA and SQIVND (reference sequence). The ends were cut back, 7 bases at V and 1 base at J, with 13 bases in the middle. The CDR3 extends over 14 amino acids. Researchers ran the PCR with 60 Vbeta and 13 Jbeta primers. The assay was immunoSEQ multiplex PCR, and TCRdb's table has in-frame clones only and misses some. The sample holds 70,000 to 75,000 clones. The data belong to a study of cytomegalovirus exposure and HLA in healthy donors. Study findings and constraints: CMV serostatus was the sole immune exposure information available.

This clonotype was obtained from a female donor in good health and CMV-seropositive. J is TRBJ1-1 and V is TRBV19; possibly TRBD1 for D (5 bases). The specimen sequenced was PBMCs. The CDR3 DNA follows: TGTGCCAGTACCCCTCGGGACTGGAACACTGAAGCTTTCTTT. Translation gives CASTPRDWNTEAFF.